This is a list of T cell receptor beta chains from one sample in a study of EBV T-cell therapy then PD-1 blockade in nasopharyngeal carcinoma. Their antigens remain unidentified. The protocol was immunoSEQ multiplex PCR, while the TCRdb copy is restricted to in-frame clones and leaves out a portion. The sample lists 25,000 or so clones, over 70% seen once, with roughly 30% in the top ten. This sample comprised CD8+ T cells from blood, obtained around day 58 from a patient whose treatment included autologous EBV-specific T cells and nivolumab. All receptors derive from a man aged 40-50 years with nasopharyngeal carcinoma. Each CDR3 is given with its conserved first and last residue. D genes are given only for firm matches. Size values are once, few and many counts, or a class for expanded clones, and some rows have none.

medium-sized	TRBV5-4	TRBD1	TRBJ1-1	CASSPRTGGNTEAFF	TGTGCCAGCAGCCCGAGAACAGGGGGGAACACTGAAGCTTTCTTT
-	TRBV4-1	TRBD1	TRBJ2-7	CASSTDRGLSYEQYF	TGCGCCAGCAGTACTGACAGGGGGCTATCCTACGAGCAGTACTTC
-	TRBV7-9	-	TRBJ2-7	CASSSSRQGYSFSYEQYF	TGTGCCAGCAGCTCATCCCGTCAGGGGTACTCCTTCTCCTACGAGCAGTACTTC
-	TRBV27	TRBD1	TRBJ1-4	CASSIQGEEKLFF	TGTGCCAGCTCTATACAGGGGGAGGAAAAACTGTTTTTT
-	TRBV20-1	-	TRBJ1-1	CSAPGGGAFF	TGCAGTGCGCCCGGCGGGGGGGCTTTCTTT
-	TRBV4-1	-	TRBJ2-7	CASSQGPGRTYEQYF	TGCGCCAGCAGCCAAGGGCCAGGACGGACCTACGAGCAGTACTTC
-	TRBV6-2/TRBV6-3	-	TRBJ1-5	CASSYSGSGNQPQHF	TGTGCCAGCAGTTACTCAGGGTCGGGCAATCAGCCCCAGCATTTT
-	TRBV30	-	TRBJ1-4	CAWTVPGIHHHEKLFF	TGTGCCTGGACCGTCCCGGGCATCCACCATCATGAAAAACTGTTTTTT
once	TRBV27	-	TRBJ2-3	CASSLGTDTQYF	TGTGCCAGCAGTTTGGGCACAGATACGCAGTATTTT
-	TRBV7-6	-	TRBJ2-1	CASSEIPYNEQFF	TGTGCCAGCAGCGAAATCCCTTACAATGAGCAGTTCTTC
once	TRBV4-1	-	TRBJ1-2	CASSQVGGANYGYTF	TGCGCCAGCAGCCAAGTGGGGGGAGCTAACTATGGCTACACCTTC
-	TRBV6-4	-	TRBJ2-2	CASSDRDTGELFF	TGTGCCAGCAGTGACAGGGACACCGGGGAGCTGTTTTTT
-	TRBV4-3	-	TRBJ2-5	CASSQTIEGGETQYF	TGCGCCAGCAGCCAGACGATTGAGGGAGGAGAGACCCAGTACTTC
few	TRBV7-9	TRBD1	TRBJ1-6	CASSSTRTGGYSPLHF	TGTGCCAGCAGCTCGACACGGACAGGCGGTTATTCACCCCTCCACTTT
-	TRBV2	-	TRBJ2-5	CASSGNSQETQYF	TGTGCCAGCAGCGGAAATAGCCAAGAGACCCAGTACTTC
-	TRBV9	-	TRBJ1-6	CASSPPAGSYNSPLHF	TGTGCCAGCAGCCCACCGGCGGGCTCCTATAATTCACCCCTCCACTTT
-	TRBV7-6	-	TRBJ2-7	CASSLEEEQYF	TGTGCCAGCAGCTTAGAGGAGGAGCAGTACTTC
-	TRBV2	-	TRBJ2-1	CASSEALGGASYNEQFF	TGTGCCAGCAGTGAAGCGCTGGGCGGGGCCTCCTACAATGAGCAGTTCTTC
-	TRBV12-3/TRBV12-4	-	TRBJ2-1	CASSLVPVEQFF	TGTGCCAGCAGTTTAGTACCCGTAGAGCAGTTCTTC
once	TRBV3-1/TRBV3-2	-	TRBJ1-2	CASSPRGRYYTF	TGTGCCAGCAGCCCGCGGGGGCGCTATTACACCTTC
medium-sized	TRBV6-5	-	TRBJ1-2	CASSYLGGFNGYTF	TGTGCCAGCAGTTACTTGGGCGGGTTTAATGGCTACACCTTC
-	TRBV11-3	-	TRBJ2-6	CASSAGANVLTF	TGTGCCAGCAGCGCTGGGGCCAACGTCCTGACTTTC
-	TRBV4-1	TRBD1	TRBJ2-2	CASGGTGWTLNTGELFF	TGCGCCAGCGGTGGGACAGGGTGGACCCTAAACACCGGGGAGCTGTTTTTT
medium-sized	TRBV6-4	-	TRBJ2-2	CASSDSIGGDTGELFF	TGTGCCAGCAGTGACTCGATAGGGGGTGACACCGGGGAGCTGTTTTTT
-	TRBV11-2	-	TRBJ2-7	CASSLLPGINEQYF	TGTGCCAGCAGCTTACTGCCAGGGATTAACGAGCAGTACTTC
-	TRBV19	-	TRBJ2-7	CASSSSYEQYF	TGTGCCAGTAGTTCCTCCTACGAGCAGTACTTC
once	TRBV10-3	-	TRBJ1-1	CAISDSSQGNTEAFF	TGTGCCATCAGTGACTCTTCCCAGGGGAACACTGAAGCTTTCTTT
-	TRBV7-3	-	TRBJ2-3	CASSSIEATSTDTQYF	TGTGCCAGCAGCTCAATAGAGGCAACTAGCACAGATACGCAGTATTTT
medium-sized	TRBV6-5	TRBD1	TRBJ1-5	CASRAGTVNQPQHF	TGTGCCAGCAGGGCCGGGACAGTGAACCAGCCCCAGCATTTT
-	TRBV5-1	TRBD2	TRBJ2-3	CASSLAGGAADTQYF	TGCGCCAGCAGTTTAGCGGGGGGGGCGGCAGATACGCAGTATTTT
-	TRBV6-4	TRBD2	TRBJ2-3	CASSASGGTDTQYF	TGTGCCAGCAGTGCTAGCGGGGGCACAGATACGCAGTATTTT
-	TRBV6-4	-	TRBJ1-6	CASSDGQGNSPLHF	TGTGCCAGCAGTGACGGCCAGGGTAATTCACCCCTCCACTTT
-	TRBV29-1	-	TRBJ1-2	CSVEERTFGYTF	TGCAGCGTTGAAGAACGGACCTTTGGCTACACCTTC
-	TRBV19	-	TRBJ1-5	CASRGGLGNQPQHF	TGTGCCAGCCGGGGGGGGTTAGGCAATCAGCCCCAGCATTTT
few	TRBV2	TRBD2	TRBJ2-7	CARQGAAGGKTIYEQYF	TGTGCCAGACAGGGAGCAGCGGGGGGAAAAACGATCTACGAGCAGTACTTC
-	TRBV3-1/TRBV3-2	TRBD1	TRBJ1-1	CASSQDRWTGDLNTEAFF	TGTGCCAGCAGCCAAGATCGGTGGACAGGGGATTTGAACACTGAAGCTTTCTTT
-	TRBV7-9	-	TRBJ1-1	CASSLGGVEAFF	TGTGCCAGCAGCTTGGGAGGAGTTGAAGCTTTCTTT
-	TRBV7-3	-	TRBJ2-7	CASSVYQGSPYEQYF	TGTGCCAGCAGCGTGTATCAAGGCAGCCCTTACGAGCAGTACTTC
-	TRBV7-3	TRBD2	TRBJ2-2	CASSLTLTSGGTNTGELFF	TGTGCCAGCAGCTTAACGCTGACTAGCGGGGGGACGAACACCGGGGAGCTGTTTTTT
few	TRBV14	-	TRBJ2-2	CASSQTGQFTGELFF	TGTGCCAGCAGCCAGACAGGACAGTTCACCGGGGAGCTGTTTTTT
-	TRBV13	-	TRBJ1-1	CASSLFWQNTEAFF	TGTGCCAGCAGCTTATTTTGGCAGAACACTGAAGCTTTCTTT
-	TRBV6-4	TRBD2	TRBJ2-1	CASSDGTSGGTNEQFF	TGTGCCAGCAGTGACGGGACTAGCGGGGGTACGAATGAGCAGTTCTTC
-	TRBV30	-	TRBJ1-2	CAWSVLAVYGYTF	TGTGCCTGGAGTGTATTGGCAGTCTATGGCTACACCTTC
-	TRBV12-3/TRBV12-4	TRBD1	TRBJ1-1	CASSTGGAEAFF	TGTGCCAGCAGTACAGGGGGCGCCGAAGCTTTCTTT
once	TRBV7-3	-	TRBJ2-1	CASSLMGGRYNEQFF	TGTGCCAGCAGCTTAATGGGGGGCCGATACAATGAGCAGTTCTTC
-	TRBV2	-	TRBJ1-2	CASSGGEYFGYTF	TGTGCCAGCAGTGGGGGAGAATACTTCGGCTACACCTTC